This TCR beta chain was sequenced for a study of control samples from healthy donors and cancer patients. V lost 4 bases and J lost 4; bases outside the gene matches: 8. The CDR3 runs to 15 residues. From germline, CDR1 is KGHSH and CDR2 LQKENI. Profiled with immunoSEQ multiplex PCR; TCRdb holds only in-frame clones, not every one. The sample has about 84,000 clones, about 79% seen once. The source of this sequence is a man in his fifties or sixties with head and neck cancer. The sample comprised PBMCs. The genes are TRBV18 and TRBJ1-2; 8 nucleotides align to TRBD1. CDR3 loop: CASSLLGQGFYGYTF. CDR3 sequence (DNA): TGTGCCAGCTCACTTCTAGGACAGGGCTTCTATGGCTACACCTTC.